Below, 3 T cell receptor beta chains from the same sample are listed, as sequenced in a study of regulatory T cells in long-lasting Graves disease. The time point: newly diagnosed GD, antithyroid drugs for less than 3 months. Preparation of the TCR library used RNA extracted from PBMCs. For TCR beta, libraries came from iRepertoire HTBI primers and Arm-PCR of CDR3 regions. TCRdb redid the calling of the multiplex PCR reads with MiXCR, one entry per CDR3 protein. Of hundreds of thousands of distinct CDR3 sequences listed, approximately 15% were seen once; the top ten hold under 20%. These same data were also listed under a study on T cells in Graves' hyperthyroidism and ophthalmopathy.

The source material was peripheral blood mononuclear cells (PBMCs), sampled at new diagnosis, from a patient treated with antithyroid drugs. These receptors were collected from a woman younger than 45 with Graves disease.

This clonotype was recorded many times. V and J are TRBV20-1 and TRBJ1-5, with D hard to call. This CDR3 region has 15 residues. Trimming cost V 0 bases and J 5 bases, with 14 bases left between them. Per the germline V gene, CDR1 is DFQATT and CDR2 is SNEGSKA (reference sequence). The chain's CDR3 is CSARDFQLGDQPQHF. Here the CDR3 DNA reads TGCAGTGCTAGAGATTTCCAGCTCGGCGATCAGCCCCAGCATTTT.

This clonotype has at least ten counts. This rearrangement joins TRBV28 to TRBJ1-2; 9 nucleotides match TRBD1. With V trimmed by 7 bases and J by 6 bases, 3 bases remained unmatched. Germline values: CDR1 MDHEN, CDR2 SYDVKM. CDR3 length: 12 amino acids. CDR3 bases: TGTGCCAGCACTGGACAGGGGCATGGCTACACCTTC. Protein sequence: CASTGQGHGYTF.

In its sample, this clonotype was seen many times. The V and J genes are TRBV10-3 and TRBJ1-1, with a weak D call TRBD1 (6 bases). The CDR3 consists of 12 residues. V lost 0 bases and J lost 11, with 10 bases in between. Germline V gene data show CDR1 as ENHRY and CDR2 as SYGVKD. The CDR3 loop reads CAISESLQGAFF. The CDR3 nucleotides read TGTGCCATCAGTGAGTCTTTGCAGGGGGCTTTCTTT.